A selection of T cell receptor beta chains follows, all from one sample in a study of prognosis after radiotherapy for stage I lung cancer. In TCRdb, the multiplex PCR reads were re-called with MiXCR into one record per CDR3 protein. The table shows 20,000 to 30,000 distinct CDR3 sequences, with around 40% occurring only once. The sample consisted of PBMCs, taken before or after stereotactic body radiation therapy (not recorded which). These receptors came from a donor over 45 with non-small cell lung cancer. Both conserved end residues are trimmed from each CDR3.

j_call,v_call,cdr3_aa
TRBJ1-6,TRBV6-1,ASIDQGWGNSPLH
TRBJ1-2,TRBV20-1,SASRGTGYGYT
TRBJ2-5,TRBV14,ASSQNQETQY
TRBJ1-1,TRBV29-1,SARLSVMNTEAF
TRBJ1-1,TRBV6-2/TRBV6-3,TSRLDRISTEAF
TRBJ2-3,TRBV2,ASNTGTPCDTQY
TRBJ1-5,TRBV27,AISGQEEHRPQH
TRBJ1-6,TRBV10-2,ASSDDLRGRNSPLH
TRBJ2-2,TRBV2,ASSGAWDSYANTGELF
TRBJ2-1,TRBV7-6,ASSSWVGTANEQF
TRBJ2-7,TRBV6-2/TRBV6-3,ASSSHASGRVTYEQY
TRBJ2-1,TRBV28,ASRLAGDEQF
TRBJ1-1,TRBV18,ASSPEKEVTEAF
TRBJ1-6,TRBV4-1,ASTTTGTVNSPLH
TRBJ1-6,TRBV5-6,ASSLERGDSPLH
TRBJ2-1,TRBV6-1,AIIRKGTSGYNEQF
TRBJ2-7,TRBV6-1,ASSPPGQSSYEQY
TRBJ2-3,TRBV5-1,ASSWGDADTQY
TRBJ2-7,TRBV20-1,SARDQRSSYEQY
TRBJ2-7,TRBV5-1,ASSLGGLAGVGEQY
TRBJ2-7,TRBV11-3,ASSLPNSSYEQY
TRBJ2-3,TRBV18,ASSLIDTQY
TRBJ2-3,TRBV10-3,AIGSGRAVIDTQY
TRBJ2-2,TRBV24-1,ATSGTSGSVGELF
TRBJ2-5,TRBV30,AWSPKLAGDQETQY
TRBJ2-5,TRBV3-1,ASSQVRETQY
TRBJ2-7,TRBV10-3,AISAWKRNSYEQY
TRBJ2-5,TRBV18,ASSWTSSEETQY
TRBJ2-7,TRBV7-6,ASSRAQGATYEQY
TRBJ2-7,TRBV6-1,ASSHNLLSEQY
TRBJ2-2,TRBV6-1,ASSGEALGTGELF
TRBJ2-6,TRBV7-9,AARVGGLDFNGAGANVLT
TRBJ1-3,TRBV9,ASSPQGVGNTIY
TRBJ2-7,TRBV7-9,ASSSQREAYEQY
TRBJ1-6,TRBV9,ASSADGYNSPLH